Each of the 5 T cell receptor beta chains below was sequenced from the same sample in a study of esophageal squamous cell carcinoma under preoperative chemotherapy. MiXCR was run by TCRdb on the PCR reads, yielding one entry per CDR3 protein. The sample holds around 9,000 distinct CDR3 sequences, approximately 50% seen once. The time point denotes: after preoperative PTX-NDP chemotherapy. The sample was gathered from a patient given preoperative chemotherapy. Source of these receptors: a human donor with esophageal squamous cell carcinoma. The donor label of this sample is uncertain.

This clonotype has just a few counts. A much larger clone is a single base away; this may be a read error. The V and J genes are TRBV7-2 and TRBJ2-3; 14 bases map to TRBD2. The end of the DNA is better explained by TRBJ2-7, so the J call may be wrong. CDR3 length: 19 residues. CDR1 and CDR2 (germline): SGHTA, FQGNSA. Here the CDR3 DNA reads TGTGCCAGCAGCTTAGTGGGAGGTGGGACTAGCGGGAGAAGTAATGAGCAGTACTTC. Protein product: CASSLVGGGTSGRSNEQYF.

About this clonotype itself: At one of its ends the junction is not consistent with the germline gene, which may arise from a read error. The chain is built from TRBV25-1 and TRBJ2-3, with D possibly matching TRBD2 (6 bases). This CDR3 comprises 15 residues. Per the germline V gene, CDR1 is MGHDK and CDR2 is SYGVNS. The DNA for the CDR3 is TGTGCCAGCAGTGAAGGGGGAGGAGGGCCAGATACGCAGTATTTC. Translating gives CASSEGGGGPDTQYF. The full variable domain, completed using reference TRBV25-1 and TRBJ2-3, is EADIYQTPRYLVIGTGKKITLECSQTMGHDKMYWYQQDPGMELHLIHYSYGVNSTEKGDLSSESTVSRIRTEHFPLTLESARPSHTSQYLCASSEGGGGPDTQYFGPGTRLTVL.

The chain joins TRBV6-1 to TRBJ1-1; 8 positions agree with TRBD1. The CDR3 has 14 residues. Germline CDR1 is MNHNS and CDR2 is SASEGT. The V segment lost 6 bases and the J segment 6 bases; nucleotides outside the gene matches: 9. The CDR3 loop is CASRLRTGPSEAFF. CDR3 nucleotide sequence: TGTGCCAGCAGGTTGAGGACAGGGCCCTCTGAAGCTTTCTTT.

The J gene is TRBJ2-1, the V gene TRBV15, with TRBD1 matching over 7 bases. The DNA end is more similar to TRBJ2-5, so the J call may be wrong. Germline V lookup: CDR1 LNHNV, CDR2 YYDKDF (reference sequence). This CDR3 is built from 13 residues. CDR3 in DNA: TGTGCCACCAACCATGGGACAGAAGAGACCCAGTACTTC. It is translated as CATNHGTEETQYF.

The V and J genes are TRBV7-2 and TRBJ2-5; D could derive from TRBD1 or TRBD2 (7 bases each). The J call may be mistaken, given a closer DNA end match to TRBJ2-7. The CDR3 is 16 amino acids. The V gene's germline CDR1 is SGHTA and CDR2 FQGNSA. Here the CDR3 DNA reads TGTGCCAGCAGCTTAGGGGCCCCAGGGGGGGGCTACGAGCAGTACTTC. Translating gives CASSLGAPGGGYEQYF.